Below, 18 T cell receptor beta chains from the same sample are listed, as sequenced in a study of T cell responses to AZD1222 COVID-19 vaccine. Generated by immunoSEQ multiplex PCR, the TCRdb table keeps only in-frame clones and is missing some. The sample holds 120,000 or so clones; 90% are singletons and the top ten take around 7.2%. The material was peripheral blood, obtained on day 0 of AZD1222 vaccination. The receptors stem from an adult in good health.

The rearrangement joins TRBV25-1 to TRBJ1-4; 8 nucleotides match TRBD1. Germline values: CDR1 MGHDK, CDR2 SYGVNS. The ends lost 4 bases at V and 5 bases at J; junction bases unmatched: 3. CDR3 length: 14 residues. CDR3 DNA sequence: TGTGCCAGCAGTGGACAGGGGATGAATGAAAAACTGTTTTTT. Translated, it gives CASSGQGMNEKLFF.

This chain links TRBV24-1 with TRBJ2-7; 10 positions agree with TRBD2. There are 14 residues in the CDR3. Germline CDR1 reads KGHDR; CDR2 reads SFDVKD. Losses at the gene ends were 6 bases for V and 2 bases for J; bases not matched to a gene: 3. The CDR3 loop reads CATSSSGGTYEQYF. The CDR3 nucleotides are TGTGCCACCAGTTCTAGCGGGGGAACCTACGAGCAGTACTTC.

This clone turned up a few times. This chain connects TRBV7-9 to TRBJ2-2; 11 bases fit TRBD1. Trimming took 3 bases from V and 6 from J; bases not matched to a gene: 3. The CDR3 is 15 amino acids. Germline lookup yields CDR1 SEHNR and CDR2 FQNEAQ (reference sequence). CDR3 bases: TGTGCCAGCAGCTTTCGGACAGGGGGCGCCGGGGAGCTGTTTTTT. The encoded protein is CASSFRTGGAGELFF.

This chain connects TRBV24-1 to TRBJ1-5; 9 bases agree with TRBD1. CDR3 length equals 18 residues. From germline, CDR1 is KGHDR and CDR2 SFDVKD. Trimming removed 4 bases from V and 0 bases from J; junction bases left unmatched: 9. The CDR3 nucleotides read TGTGCCACCAGTGACGCGGACAGGGGCTTAAATAGCAATCAGCCCCAGCATTTT. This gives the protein CATSDADRGLNSNQPQHF.

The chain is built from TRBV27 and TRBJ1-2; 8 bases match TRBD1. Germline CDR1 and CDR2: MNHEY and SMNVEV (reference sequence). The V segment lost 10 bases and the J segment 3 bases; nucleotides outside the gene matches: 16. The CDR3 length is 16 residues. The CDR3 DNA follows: TGTGCCATCCATCCGACAGGGGCTCCACCTTACTATGGCTACACCTTC. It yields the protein CAIHPTGAPPYYGYTF.

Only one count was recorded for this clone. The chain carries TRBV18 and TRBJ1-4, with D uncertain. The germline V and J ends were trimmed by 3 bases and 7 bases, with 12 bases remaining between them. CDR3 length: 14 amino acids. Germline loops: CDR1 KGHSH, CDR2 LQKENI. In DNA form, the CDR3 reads TGTGCCAGCTCACCGGACCAACCTGGTGAAAAACTGTTTTTT. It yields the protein CASSPDQPGEKLFF.

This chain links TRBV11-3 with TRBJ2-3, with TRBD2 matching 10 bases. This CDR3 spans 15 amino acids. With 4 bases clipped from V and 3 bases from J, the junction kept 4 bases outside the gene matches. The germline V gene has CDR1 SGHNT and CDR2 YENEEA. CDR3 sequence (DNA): TGTGCCAGCAGCTCTAGCGGGAGTTCAACAGATACGCAGTATTTT. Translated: CASSSSGSSTDTQYF.

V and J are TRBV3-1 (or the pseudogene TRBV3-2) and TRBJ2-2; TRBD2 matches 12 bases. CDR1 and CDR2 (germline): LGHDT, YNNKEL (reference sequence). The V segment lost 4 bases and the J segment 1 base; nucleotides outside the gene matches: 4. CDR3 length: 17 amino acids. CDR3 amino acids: CASSPKLAGGNTGELFF. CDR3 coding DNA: TGTGCCAGCAGCCCCAAACTAGCGGGAGGGAACACCGGGGAGCTGTTTTTT.

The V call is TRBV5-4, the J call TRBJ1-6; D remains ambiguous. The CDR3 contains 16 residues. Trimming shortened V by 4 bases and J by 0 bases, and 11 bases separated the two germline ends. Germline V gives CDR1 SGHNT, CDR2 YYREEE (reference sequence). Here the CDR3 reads CASSARRSSYNSPLHF. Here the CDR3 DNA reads TGTGCCAGCAGCGCTAGGAGGAGCTCCTATAATTCACCCCTCCACTTT.

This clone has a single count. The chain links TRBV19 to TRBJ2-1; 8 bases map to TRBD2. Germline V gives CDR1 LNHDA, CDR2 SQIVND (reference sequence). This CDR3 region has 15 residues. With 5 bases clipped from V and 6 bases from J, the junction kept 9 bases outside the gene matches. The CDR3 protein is CASSPTGGWGNEQFF. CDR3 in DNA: TGTGCCAGTAGTCCTACGGGAGGGTGGGGCAATGAGCAGTTCTTC.

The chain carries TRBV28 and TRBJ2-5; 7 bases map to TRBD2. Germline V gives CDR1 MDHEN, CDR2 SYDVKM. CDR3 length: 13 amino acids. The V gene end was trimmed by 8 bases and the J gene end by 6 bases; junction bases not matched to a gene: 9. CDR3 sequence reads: CASSDSGGQTQYF. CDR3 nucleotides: TGTGCCAGCTCAGACTCGGGGGGACAGACCCAGTACTTC.

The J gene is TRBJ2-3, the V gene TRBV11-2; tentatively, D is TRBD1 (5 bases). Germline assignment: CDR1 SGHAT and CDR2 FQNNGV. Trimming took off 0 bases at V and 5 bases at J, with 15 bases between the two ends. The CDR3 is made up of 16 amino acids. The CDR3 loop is CASSLDQGRGKDTQYF. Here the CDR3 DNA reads TGTGCCAGCAGCTTAGATCAGGGTAGAGGAAAAGATACGCAGTATTTT. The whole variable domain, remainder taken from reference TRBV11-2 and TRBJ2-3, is EAGVAQSPRYKIIEKRQSVAFWCNPISGHATLYWYQQILGQGPKLLIQFQNNGVVDDSQLPKDRFSAERLKGVDSTLKIQPAKLEDSAVYLCASSLDQGRGKDTQYFGPGTRLTVL.

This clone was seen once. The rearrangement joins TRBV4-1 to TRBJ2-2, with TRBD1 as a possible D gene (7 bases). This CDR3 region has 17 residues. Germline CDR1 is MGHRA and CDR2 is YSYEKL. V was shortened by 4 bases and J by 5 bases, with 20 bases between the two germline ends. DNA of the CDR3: TGCGCCAGCAGCCTTAGCGGCAGGGGGATTTTGACCGGGGAGCTGTTTTTT. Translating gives CASSLSGRGILTGELFF.

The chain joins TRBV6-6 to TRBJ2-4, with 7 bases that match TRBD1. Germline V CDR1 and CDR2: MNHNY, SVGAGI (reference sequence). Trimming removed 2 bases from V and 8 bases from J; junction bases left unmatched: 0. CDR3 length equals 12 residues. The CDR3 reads CASSYQGDIQYF. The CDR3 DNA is TGTGCCAGCAGTTACCAGGGGGACATTCAGTACTTC.

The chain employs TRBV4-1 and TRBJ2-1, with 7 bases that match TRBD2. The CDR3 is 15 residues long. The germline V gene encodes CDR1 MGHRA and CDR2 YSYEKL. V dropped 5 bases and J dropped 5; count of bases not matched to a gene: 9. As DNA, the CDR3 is TGCGCCAGCAGCTGGGGGGGAGGGGTGAACAATGAGCAGTTCTTC. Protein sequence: CASSWGGGVNNEQFF.

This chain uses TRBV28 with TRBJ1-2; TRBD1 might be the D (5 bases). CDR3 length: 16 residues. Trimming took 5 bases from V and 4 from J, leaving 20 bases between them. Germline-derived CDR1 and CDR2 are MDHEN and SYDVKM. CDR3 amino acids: CASSNSAAGLGYGYTF. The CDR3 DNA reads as TGTGCCAGCAGTAATAGCGCGGCGGGGCTCGGCTATGGCTACACCTTC.

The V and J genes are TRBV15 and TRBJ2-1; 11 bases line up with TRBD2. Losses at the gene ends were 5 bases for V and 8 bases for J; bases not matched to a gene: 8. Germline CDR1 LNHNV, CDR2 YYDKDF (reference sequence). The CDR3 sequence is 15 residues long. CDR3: CATSDSGRAEDEQFF. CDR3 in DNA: TGTGCCACCAGCGATAGCGGGAGGGCCGAAGATGAGCAGTTCTTC.

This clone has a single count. CDR3 coding DNA: TGCGCCAGCAGCTCCTCAGGGGATCTAGCCAAAAACATTCAGTACTTC. This codes for CASSSSGDLAKNIQYF. V gene TRBV5-1 combines with J gene TRBJ2-4, with D possibly TRBD1 on 6 matching bases. Trimming left V 3 bases short and J 0 bases short, with 13 bases between. The CDR3 is 16 amino acids. CDR1 and CDR2 (germline): SGHRS, YFSETQ.